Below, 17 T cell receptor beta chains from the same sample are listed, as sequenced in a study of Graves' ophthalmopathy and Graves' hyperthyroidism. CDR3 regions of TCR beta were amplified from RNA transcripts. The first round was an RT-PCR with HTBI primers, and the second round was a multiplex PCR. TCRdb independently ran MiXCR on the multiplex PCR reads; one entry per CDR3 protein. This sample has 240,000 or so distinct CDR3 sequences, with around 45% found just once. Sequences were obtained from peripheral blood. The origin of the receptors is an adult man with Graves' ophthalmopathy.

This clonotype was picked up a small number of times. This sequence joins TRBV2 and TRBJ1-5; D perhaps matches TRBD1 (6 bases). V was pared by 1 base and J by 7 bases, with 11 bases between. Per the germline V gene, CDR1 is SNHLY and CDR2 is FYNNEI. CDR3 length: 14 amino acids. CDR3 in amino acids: CASSEGGGGQPQHF. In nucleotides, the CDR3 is TGTGCCAGCAGTGAAGGGGGGGGCGGGCAGCCCCAGCATTTT.

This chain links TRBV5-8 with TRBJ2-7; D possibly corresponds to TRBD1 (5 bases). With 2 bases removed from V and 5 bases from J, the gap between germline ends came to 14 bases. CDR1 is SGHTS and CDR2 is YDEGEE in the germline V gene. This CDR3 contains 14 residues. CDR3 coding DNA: TGTGCCAGCAGCTTTGGTTCAGGGTTGAACGAGCAGTACTTC. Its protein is CASSFGSGLNEQYF.

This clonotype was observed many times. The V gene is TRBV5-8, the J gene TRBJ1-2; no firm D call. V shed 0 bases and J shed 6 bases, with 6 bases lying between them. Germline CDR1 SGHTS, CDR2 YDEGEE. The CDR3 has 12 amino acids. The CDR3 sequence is CASSLAGDGYTF. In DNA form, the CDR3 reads TGTGCCAGCAGCTTGGCCGGGGATGGCTACACCTTC.

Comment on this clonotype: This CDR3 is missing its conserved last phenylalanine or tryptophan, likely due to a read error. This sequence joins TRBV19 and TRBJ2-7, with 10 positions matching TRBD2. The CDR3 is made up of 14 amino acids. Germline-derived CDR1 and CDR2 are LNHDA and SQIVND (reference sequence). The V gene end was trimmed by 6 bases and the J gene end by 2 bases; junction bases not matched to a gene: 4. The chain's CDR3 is CASRASGGTYEQYL. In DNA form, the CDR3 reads TGTGCCAGTAGGGCTAGCGGGGGTACCTACGAGCAGTACCTC.

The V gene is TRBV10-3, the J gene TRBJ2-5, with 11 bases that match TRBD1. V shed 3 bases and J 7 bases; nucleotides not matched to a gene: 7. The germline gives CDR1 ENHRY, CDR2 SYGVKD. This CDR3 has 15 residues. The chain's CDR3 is CAISDSDRGPATQYF. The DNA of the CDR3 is TGTGCCATCAGTGATTCGGACAGGGGGCCTGCGACCCAGTACTTC.

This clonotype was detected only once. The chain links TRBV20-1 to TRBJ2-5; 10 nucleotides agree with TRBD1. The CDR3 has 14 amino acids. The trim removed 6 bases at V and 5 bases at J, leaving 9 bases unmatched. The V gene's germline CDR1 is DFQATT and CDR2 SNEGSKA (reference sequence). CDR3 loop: CSASGTGEGETQYF. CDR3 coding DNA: TGCAGTGCATCCGGGACAGGGGAAGGTGAGACCCAGTACTTC.

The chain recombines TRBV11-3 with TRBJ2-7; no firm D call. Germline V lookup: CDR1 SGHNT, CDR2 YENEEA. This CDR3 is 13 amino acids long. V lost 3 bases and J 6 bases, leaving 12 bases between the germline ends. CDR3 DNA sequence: TGTGCCAGCAGCTTCTCAGCCGTGGGCGAGCAGTACTTC. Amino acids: CASSFSAVGEQYF.

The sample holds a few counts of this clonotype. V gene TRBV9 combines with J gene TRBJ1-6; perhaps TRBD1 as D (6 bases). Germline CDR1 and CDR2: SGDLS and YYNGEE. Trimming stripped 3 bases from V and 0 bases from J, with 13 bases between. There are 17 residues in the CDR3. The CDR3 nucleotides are TGTGCCAGCAGCGGAGGAACGACAGGCTCCTATAATTCACCCCTCCACTTT. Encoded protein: CASSGGTTGSYNSPLHF.

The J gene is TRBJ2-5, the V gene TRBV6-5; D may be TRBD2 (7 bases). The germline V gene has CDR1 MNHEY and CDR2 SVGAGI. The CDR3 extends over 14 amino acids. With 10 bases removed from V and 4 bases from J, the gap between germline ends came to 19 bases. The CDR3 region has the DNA TGTGCCACCGGTTCGGGGGGCGTCGGAGAGACCCAGTACTTC. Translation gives CATGSGGVGETQYF.

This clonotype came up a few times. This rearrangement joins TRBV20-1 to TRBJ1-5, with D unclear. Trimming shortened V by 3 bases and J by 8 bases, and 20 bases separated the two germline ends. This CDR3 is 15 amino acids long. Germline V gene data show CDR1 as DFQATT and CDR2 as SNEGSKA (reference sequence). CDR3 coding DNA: TGCAGTGCTAGCCCACTCCTTGGGAGCGAGGAGCCCCAGCATTTT. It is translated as CSASPLLGSEEPQHF.

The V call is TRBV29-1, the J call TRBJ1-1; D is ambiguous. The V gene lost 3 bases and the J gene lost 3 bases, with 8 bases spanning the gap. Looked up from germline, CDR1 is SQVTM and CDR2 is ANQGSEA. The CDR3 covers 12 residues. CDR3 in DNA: TGCAGCGTTGAGGAGGGAGACACTGAAGCTTTCTTT. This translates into CSVEEGDTEAFF.

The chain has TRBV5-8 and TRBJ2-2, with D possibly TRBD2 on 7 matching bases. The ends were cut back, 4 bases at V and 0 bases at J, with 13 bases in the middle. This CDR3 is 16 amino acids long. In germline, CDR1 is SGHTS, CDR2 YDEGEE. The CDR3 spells CASSRGGGANTGELFF. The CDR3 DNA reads TGTGCCAGCAGCCGAGGGGGAGGGGCGAACACCGGGGAGCTGTTTTTT.

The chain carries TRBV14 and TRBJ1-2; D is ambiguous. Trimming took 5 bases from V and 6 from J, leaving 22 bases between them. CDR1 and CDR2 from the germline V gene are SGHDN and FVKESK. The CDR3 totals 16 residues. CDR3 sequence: CASSLAGRRVEDGYTF. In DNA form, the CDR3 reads TGTGCCAGCAGCTTAGCGGGAAGGAGGGTTGAAGATGGCTACACCTTC.

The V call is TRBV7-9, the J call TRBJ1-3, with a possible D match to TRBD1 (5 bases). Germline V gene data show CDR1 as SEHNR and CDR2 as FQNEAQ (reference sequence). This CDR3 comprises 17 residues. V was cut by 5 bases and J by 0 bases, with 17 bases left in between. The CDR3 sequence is CASSHPGTGISGNTIYF. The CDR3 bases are TGTGCCAGCAGCCACCCCGGGACGGGAATCTCTGGAAACACCATATATTTT.

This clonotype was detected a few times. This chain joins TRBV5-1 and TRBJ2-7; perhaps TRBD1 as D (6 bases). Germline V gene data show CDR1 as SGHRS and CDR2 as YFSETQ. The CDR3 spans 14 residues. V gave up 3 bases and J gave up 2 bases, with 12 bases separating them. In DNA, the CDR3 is TGCGCCAGCAGCTCCTCCGGGACACCCTACGAGCAGTACTTC. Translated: CASSSSGTPYEQYF.

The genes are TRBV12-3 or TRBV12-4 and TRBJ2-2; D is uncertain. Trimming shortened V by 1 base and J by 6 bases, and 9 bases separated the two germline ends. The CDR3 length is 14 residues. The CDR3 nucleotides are TGTGCCAGCAGTTTAGAAGTCTGGGCCGGGGAGCTGTTTTTT. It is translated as CASSLEVWAGELFF.

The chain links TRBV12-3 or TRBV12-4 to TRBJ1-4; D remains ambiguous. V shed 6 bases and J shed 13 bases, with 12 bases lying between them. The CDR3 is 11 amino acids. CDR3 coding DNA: TGTGCCAGCAGAACCGGCAACGTACTGTTTTTT. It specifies CASRTGNVLFF.